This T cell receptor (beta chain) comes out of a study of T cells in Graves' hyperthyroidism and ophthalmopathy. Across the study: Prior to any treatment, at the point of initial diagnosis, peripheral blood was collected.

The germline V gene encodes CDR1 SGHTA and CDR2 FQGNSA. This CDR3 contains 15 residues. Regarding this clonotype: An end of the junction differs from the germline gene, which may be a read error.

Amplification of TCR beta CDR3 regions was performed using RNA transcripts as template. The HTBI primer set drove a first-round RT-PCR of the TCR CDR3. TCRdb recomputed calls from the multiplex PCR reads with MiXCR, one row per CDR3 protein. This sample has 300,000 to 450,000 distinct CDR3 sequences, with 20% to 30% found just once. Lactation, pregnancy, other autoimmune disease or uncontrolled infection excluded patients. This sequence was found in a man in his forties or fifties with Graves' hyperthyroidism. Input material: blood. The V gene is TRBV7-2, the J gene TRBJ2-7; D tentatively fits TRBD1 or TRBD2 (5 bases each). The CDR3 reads CASSLLFGAGYEQYF. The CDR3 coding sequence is TGCGCCAGCAGCCTACTATTCGGGGCGGGCTACGAGCAGTACTTC.